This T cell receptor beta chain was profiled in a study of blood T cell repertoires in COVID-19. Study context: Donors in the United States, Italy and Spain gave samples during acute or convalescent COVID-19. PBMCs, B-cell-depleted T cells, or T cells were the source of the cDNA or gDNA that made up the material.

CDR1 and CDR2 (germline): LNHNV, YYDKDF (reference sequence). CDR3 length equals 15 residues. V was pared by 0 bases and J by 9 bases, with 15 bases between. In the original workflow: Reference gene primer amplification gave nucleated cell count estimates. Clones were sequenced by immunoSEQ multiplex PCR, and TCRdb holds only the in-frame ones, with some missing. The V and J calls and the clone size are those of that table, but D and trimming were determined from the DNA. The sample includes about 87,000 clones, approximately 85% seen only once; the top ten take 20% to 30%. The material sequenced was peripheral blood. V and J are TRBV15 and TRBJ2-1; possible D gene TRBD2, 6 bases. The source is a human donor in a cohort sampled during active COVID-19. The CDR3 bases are TGTGCCACCAGCAGAGATCTTTTTAGCGGCGGTGAGCAGTTCTTC. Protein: CATSRDLFSGGEQFF.